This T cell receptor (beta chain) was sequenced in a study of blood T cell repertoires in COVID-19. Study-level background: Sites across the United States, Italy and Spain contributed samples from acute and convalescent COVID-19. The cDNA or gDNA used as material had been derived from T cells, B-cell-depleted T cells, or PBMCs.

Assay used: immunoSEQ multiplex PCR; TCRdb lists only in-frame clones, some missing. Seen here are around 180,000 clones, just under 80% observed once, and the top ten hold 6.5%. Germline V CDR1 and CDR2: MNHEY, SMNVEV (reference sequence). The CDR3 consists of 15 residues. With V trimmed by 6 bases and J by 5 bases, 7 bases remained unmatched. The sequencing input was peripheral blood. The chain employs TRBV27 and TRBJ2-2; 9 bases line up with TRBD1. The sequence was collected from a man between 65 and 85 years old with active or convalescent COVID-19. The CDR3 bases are TGTGCCAGCAGACCCGGGACAGGGTTAACCGGGGAGCTGTTTTTT. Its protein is CASRPGTGLTGELFF.